This T cell receptor (beta chain) comes out of a study of identical twins. A universal primer binding site was introduced by template switching. The final cDNA contained unique molecular identifiers. A single record per CDR3 protein comes from TCRdb applying MiXCR to the 5' RACE reads. Among approximately 1.8 million distinct CDR3 sequences listed, roughly 35% were seen once. Regarding this clonotype: Its target is unknown.

Germline V CDR1 and CDR2: DFQATT, SNEGSKA (reference sequence). The V and J ends lost 0 bases and 5 bases respectively, with 13 bases between them. The CDR3 is 14 amino acids. Overall study findings and caveats: Models underestimated how often monozygotic twins shared out-of-frame TCR alpha. Twins showed weaker excess sharing in their beta out-of-frame sequences.

This receptor was obtained from a newborn girl in good health. The sequenced material came from cord blood. This chain joins TRBV20-1 and TRBJ2-5; D unclear. DNA of the CDR3: TGCAGTGCTAGAGATCGAGGTATCGGGGAGACCCAGTACTTC. Its protein is CSARDRGIGETQYF.